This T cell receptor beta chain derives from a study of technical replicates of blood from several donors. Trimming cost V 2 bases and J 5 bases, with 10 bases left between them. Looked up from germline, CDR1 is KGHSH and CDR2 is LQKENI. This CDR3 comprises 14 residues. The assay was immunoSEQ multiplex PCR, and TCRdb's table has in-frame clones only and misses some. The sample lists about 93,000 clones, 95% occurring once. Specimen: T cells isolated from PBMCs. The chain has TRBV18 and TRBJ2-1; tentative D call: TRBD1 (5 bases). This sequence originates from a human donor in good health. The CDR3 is CASSPRDRDNEQFF. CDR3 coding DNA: TGTGCCAGCTCACCAAGAGACAGAGACAATGAGCAGTTCTTC.